These 8 T cell receptor beta chains came from one sample sequenced in a study of blood T cell repertoires in COVID-19. Method: immunoSEQ multiplex PCR; TCRdb's copy keeps in-frame clones and lacks some. The profile shows approximately 120,000 clones, approximately 90% of them singletons. The specimen sequenced was peripheral blood. Source of these receptors: a woman at least 80 years old with acute or convalescent COVID-19.

The chain employs TRBV19 and TRBJ1-2, with D perhaps matching TRBD1 (6 bases). V gave up 1 base and J gave up 2 bases, with 14 bases separating them. The CDR3 has 16 residues. Germline V gene sequence: CDR1 LNHDA, CDR2 SQIVND (reference sequence). CDR3 sequence: CASSIGDRSANYGYTF. CDR3 DNA: TGTGCCAGTAGTATAGGAGACAGGTCAGCAAACTATGGCTACACCTTC. The variable domain in full, with the rest retrieved from reference TRBV19 and TRBJ1-2, is DGGITQSPKYLFRKEGQNVTLSCEQNLNHDAMYWYRQDPGQGLRLIYYSQIVNDFQKGDIAEGYSVSREKKESFPLTVTSAQKNPTAFYLCASSIGDRSANYGYTFGSGTRLTVV.

The V call is TRBV2, the J call TRBJ1-1, with unresolved D. This CDR3 spans 13 amino acids. Germline CDR1 and CDR2: SNHLY and FYNNEI. V was cut by 8 bases and J by 2 bases, with 12 bases left in between. CDR3 sequence: CASRPGPNTEAFF. Here the CDR3 DNA reads TGTGCCAGCCGTCCTGGGCCAAACACTGAAGCTTTCTTT. Full variable domain (remainder filled in from reference TRBV2 and TRBJ1-1): EPEVTQTPSHQVTQMGQEVILRCVPISNHLYFYWYRQILGQKVEFLVSFYNNEISEKSEIFDDQFSVERPDGSNFTLKIRSTKLEDSAMYFCASRPGPNTEAFFGQGTRLTVV.

The chain is built from TRBV5-6 and TRBJ2-1; 15 nucleotides line up with TRBD2. V shed 7 bases and J 9 bases; nucleotides not matched to a gene: 11. This CDR3 has 16 amino acids. Germline V gene lookup returns CDR1 SGHDT and CDR2 YYEEEE. DNA of the CDR3: TGTGCCAGCCAGGGGGCGGGACTAGCGGGAGGTTTTGAGCAGTTCTTC. Protein: CASQGAGLAGGFEQFF.

In the case of this clone: Other DNA sequences in the sample encode the same CDR3. The chain joins TRBV5-1 to TRBJ1-1; D may be TRBD1 (6 bases). V dropped 3 bases and J dropped 1 base, with 10 bases sitting between them. Germline V lookup: CDR1 SGHRS, CDR2 YFSETQ. The CDR3 sequence is 14 residues long. In DNA form, the CDR3 reads TGCGCCAGCAGCTCCACGGGACAGAACACTGAAGCTTTCTTT. Its protein product is CASSSTGQNTEAFF. The variable domain in full, with the rest retrieved from reference TRBV5-1 and TRBJ1-1, is KAGVTQTPRYLIKTRGQQVTLSCSPISGHRSVSWYQQTPGQGLQFLFEYFSETQRNKGNFPGRFSGRQFSNSRSEMNVSTLELGDSALYLCASSSTGQNTEAFFGQGTRLTVV.

This clone was seen once. This chain links TRBV6-5 with TRBJ2-7, with TRBD2 matching 8 bases. The CDR3 runs to 14 residues. V trimming: 5 bases; J trimming: 2 bases; junction bases outside the gene matches: 5. Germline V gene data show CDR1 as MNHEY and CDR2 as SVGAGI. CDR3 coding DNA: TGTGCCAGCAGTAGCCCGGGGGGGCCCTACGAGCAGTACTTC. It codes for CASSSPGGPYEQYF.

The rearrangement links TRBV19 to TRBJ2-1; 16 bases match TRBD2. J gave up 13 bases and V 3 bases, and 6 bases lay outside the gene matches. This CDR3 contains 15 residues. Germline lookup yields CDR1 LNHDA and CDR2 SQIVND (reference sequence). CDR3 bases: TGTGCCAGTAGTATTTTGGGACTAGCGGGGGGGCCCCAGTTCTTC. Translated: CASSILGLAGGPQFF.

V is TRBV10-3 and J is TRBJ2-7; TRBD2 matches at 7 bases. Trimming took 6 bases from V and 0 from J; bases not matched to a gene: 11. The CDR3 loop spans 16 amino acids. Germline CDR1 and CDR2: ENHRY and SYGVKD. The CDR3 loop is CAISGTLAASSYEQYF. In nucleotides, the CDR3 is TGTGCCATCAGCGGGACCCTAGCGGCTAGCTCCTACGAGCAGTACTTC.

This clone is a singleton in its sample. The chain recombines TRBV6-6 with TRBJ1-4; 9 bases are a match to TRBD1. CDR1 and CDR2 from the germline V gene are MNHNY and SVGAGI (reference sequence). Trimming took 5 bases from V and 14 from J; bases not matched to a gene: 9. The CDR3 runs 13 residues. DNA of the CDR3: TGTGCCAGCAGTCAACTAAAAGGACAGGGGCTGTTTTTT. The encoded protein is CASSQLKGQGLFF.